The rows below give T cell receptor beta chains drawn from one sample of a study of cytomegalovirus exposure and HLA in healthy donors. Produced via immunoSEQ multiplex PCR; TCRdb's table is partial and in-frame only. The sample yields some 180,000 clones, around 73% seen once. The sample comprised PBMCs. The receptors here all came from a woman aged 18-29 years in good health and CMV-seropositive. Both conserved end residues are part of each CDR3. A D gene is named only where the DNA matches it firmly. Part of the rows lack a size; the others show once, few, many or a class for expanded clones.

CDR3	DNA	size	V	D	J	length
CASSSTGGRSGNTIYF	TGTGCCAGCAGCTCCACAGGGGGACGGTCTGGAAACACCATATATTTT	.	TRBV7-9	TRBD1	TRBJ1-3	16
CASSHTGGQVSPLHF	TGTGCCAGCAGTCATACAGGGGGACAAGTTTCACCCCTCCACTTT	.	TRBV6-5	TRBD1	TRBJ1-6	15
CASQTDRYSNQPQHF	TGTGCCAGTCAGACGGACAGATATAGCAATCAGCCCCAGCATTTT	.	TRBV19	.	TRBJ1-5	15
CASSVEGQADTQYF	TGTGCCAGCAGCGTAGAAGGACAGGCAGATACGCAGTATTTT	.	TRBV9	TRBD1	TRBJ2-3	14
CASSFGDRGSLRGYTF	TGCGCCAGCAGCTTTGGGGACAGGGGGTCGTTGAGAGGCTACACCTTC	.	TRBV5-1	TRBD1	TRBJ1-2	16
CASSQDRYNSPLHF	TGCGCCAGCAGCCAAGACAGGTACAATTCACCCCTCCACTTT	few	TRBV4-3	.	TRBJ1-6	14
CASSKASGGGTDTQYF	TGTGCCAGCAGTAAGGCTAGCGGGGGGGGCACAGATACGCAGTATTTT	few	TRBV6-6	TRBD2	TRBJ2-3	16
CASSSPSGGRNEQFF	TGTGCCAGCAGTTCTCCTAGCGGGGGGAGAAATGAGCAGTTCTTC	.	TRBV7-9	TRBD2	TRBJ2-1	15
CASSLGTVYGYTF	TGTGCCAGCAGCCTCGGGACAGTGTATGGCTACACCTTC	.	TRBV7-2	TRBD1	TRBJ1-2	13
CASSLGLDPLEQYF	TGTGCCAGCAGCTTAGGACTAGACCCCCTCGAGCAGTACTTC	.	TRBV7-2	.	TRBJ2-7	14
CASSGQGALSGNTIYF	TGTGCCAGCAGTGGCCAGGGGGCCCTCTCTGGAAACACCATATATTTT	.	TRBV6-1	TRBD1	TRBJ1-3	16
CASSLIKLVTSVLFF	TGTGCCAGCAGCTTAATAAAGCTGGTCACTAGCGTGCTGTTTTTT	once	TRBV7-3	TRBD2	TRBJ2-2	15
CASHPRGGGLQYNEQFF	TGTGCCAGCCACCCCCGTGGGGGGGGGCTACAATACAATGAGCAGTTCTTC	once	TRBV5-4	.	TRBJ2-1	17
CASSPYQTGYAYGYTF	TGTGCCAGCAGCCCCTATCAGACAGGGTATGCCTATGGCTACACCTTC	.	TRBV7-2	TRBD1	TRBJ1-2	16
CASSQDWGGLSSYEQYF	TGTGCCAGCAGCCAAGATTGGGGGGGACTTTCATCCTACGAGCAGTACTTC	.	TRBV4-2	TRBD2	TRBJ2-7	17
CASSLSYEQYF	TGTGCCAGCAGCCTATCCTACGAGCAGTACTTC	.	TRBV7-9	.	TRBJ2-7	11
CASSPRLGAPVRETQYF	TGTGCCAGCTCACCCAGACTGGGGGCCCCAGTGCGGGAGACCCAGTACTTC	.	TRBV18	.	TRBJ2-5	17
CASSLRDIDRVESYGYTF	TGTGCCAGCAGCTTAAGAGACATTGACAGGGTGGAGAGCTATGGCTACACCTTC	.	TRBV11-3	TRBD1	TRBJ1-2	18
CASSLQVHSGNTIYF	TGTGCCAGCAGCTTACAGGTTCACTCTGGAAACACCATATATTTT	.	TRBV7-2	.	TRBJ1-3	15
CASSRGTGGVETQYF	TGTGCCAGCAGTCGCGGGACAGGGGGCGTCGAGACCCAGTACTTC	few	TRBV27	TRBD1	TRBJ2-5	15
CASRPGQGMTNEKLFF	TGTGCCAGCAGGCCGGGACAGGGGATGACTAATGAAAAACTGTTTTTT	few	TRBV6-6	TRBD1	TRBJ1-4	16
CASSRLASEQYF	TGTGCCAGCAGCCGACTAGCATCCGAGCAGTACTTC	.	TRBV7-2	TRBD2	TRBJ2-7	12
CASTSWAGGNQPQHF	TGTGCCAGTACCTCTTGGGCAGGGGGGAATCAGCCCCAGCATTTT	once	TRBV19	TRBD1	TRBJ1-5	15
CASSYRWDRVGEQFF	TGTGCCAGCAGTTACAGGTGGGACAGGGTAGGGGAGCAGTTCTTC	.	TRBV6-5	TRBD1	TRBJ2-1	15
CASSFSDSSGNTIYF	TGCGCCAGCAGCTTTTCAGACAGCTCTGGAAACACCATATATTTT	.	TRBV5-1	.	TRBJ1-3	15
CASRRAANTGELFF	TGTGCCAGCAGGCGAGCGGCGAACACCGGGGAGCTGTTTTTT	.	TRBV7-2	.	TRBJ2-2	14
CASNRQASGTNTQYF	TGTGCCAGCAACCGACAGGCATCCGGCACAAATACGCAGTATTTT	.	TRBV2	.	TRBJ2-3	15
CASSATSGGVYEQFF	TGTGCCAGCAGCGCGACTAGCGGGGGGGTTTATGAGCAGTTCTTC	.	TRBV9	TRBD2	TRBJ2-1	15
CASIPGTANSPLHF	TGTGCCAGCATCCCGGGGACAGCAAATTCACCCCTCCACTTT	.	TRBV28	TRBD1	TRBJ1-6	14